Listed below are T cell receptor beta chains from one sample, sequenced in a study of T-cell memory formation after mild COVID-19. TCRdb reprocessed the 5' RACE reads via MiXCR and lists one record per CDR3 protein. This sample has more than 35,000 distinct CDR3 sequences, with about 6% found just once. The sequenced material came from PBMCs or a T cell subset sorted from them (not recorded which). These receptors came from an adult who had mild COVID-19 (a few samples of this study predate the infection). Cell type and time point are not known. Both conserved end residues are part of each CDR3. Each record gives: V gene, clone size, D gene, J gene, CDR3 protein, CDR3 DNA. A D gene is named only where the DNA matches it firmly. The size of a clone is reported for some rows only, either as once, few or many, or as a class for expanded clones.

TRBV2	many	NA	TRBJ2-1	CASSSGRTVSHNEQFF	TGTGCCAGCAGCTCCGGGCGTACCGTGAGCCACAATGAGCAGTTCTTC
TRBV20-1	many	NA	TRBJ1-5	CSARDRIIGPQHF	TGCAGTGCTAGAGACCGGATTATCGGGCCCCAGCATTTT
TRBV6-1	NA	NA	TRBJ1-1	CASIRGLTEAFF	TGTGCCAGCATAAGGGGTCTCACTGAAGCTTTCTTT
TRBV18	many	NA	TRBJ1-1	CASSPLVFGAEAFF	TGTGCCAGCTCACCACTAGTTTTTGGAGCTGAAGCTTTCTTT
TRBV2	NA	TRBD1	TRBJ1-6	CASSARTGGPNSPLHF	TGTGCCAGCAGTGCCCGGACAGGGGGCCCGAATTCACCCCTCCACTTT
TRBV6-5	NA	NA	TRBJ1-4	CASSYDTTINEKLFF	TGTGCCAGCAGTTACGATACGACAATCAATGAAAAACTGTTTTTT
TRBV7-2	many	TRBD1	TRBJ1-5	CASSVWGTDFSNQPQHF	TGTGCCAGCAGCGTATGGGGGACAGATTTTAGCAATCAGCCCCAGCATTTT
TRBV30	NA	NA	TRBJ2-3	CAWSPRLADTQYF	TGTGCCTGGAGTCCAAGACTAGCAGATACGCAGTATTTT
TRBV5-1	many	TRBD2	TRBJ2-3	CASSLKGLAGPTSTDTQYF	TGCGCCAGCAGCTTAAAAGGACTAGCGGGGCCCACAAGCACAGATACGCAGTATTTT
TRBV5-6	NA	NA	TRBJ2-5	CASSLYATETQYF	TGTGCCAGCAGCTTGTACGCGACAGAGACCCAGTACTTC
TRBV20-1	NA	TRBD2	TRBJ2-7	CSAAGTSGPKPEQYF	TGCAGTGCTGCCGGGACTAGCGGGCCAAAGCCCGAGCAGTACTTC
TRBV7-9	few	TRBD2	TRBJ2-2	CASSLFGSLAGGTGELFF	TGTGCCAGCAGCTTATTCGGGAGTCTAGCGGGAGGAACCGGGGAGCTGTTTTTT
TRBV6-2/TRBV6-3	few	NA	TRBJ2-6	CASKNFVKMSGANVLTF	TGTGCCAGCAAGAACTTTGTGAAGATGTCTGGGGCCAACGTCCTGACTTTC
TRBV29-1	NA	TRBD1	TRBJ1-2	CSVVTGINGYTF	TGCAGCGTTGTGACAGGGATTAATGGCTACACCTTC
TRBV6-6	NA	NA	TRBJ1-2	CASTLTEDYGYTF	TGTGCCAGCACCCTGACAGAGGACTATGGCTACACCTTC
TRBV5-1	many	NA	TRBJ2-1	CASSYERGGGQFF	TGCGCCAGCAGCTATGAGCGAGGAGGAGGGCAGTTCTTC
TRBV2	NA	TRBD2	TRBJ2-2	CAHKRGGELNTGELFF	TGTGCCCACAAGCGGGGAGGGGAACTTAACACCGGGGAGCTGTTTTTT
TRBV2	many	NA	TRBJ2-7	CASSESLVGEQYF	TGTGCCAGCAGTGAATCCCTGGTCGGCGAGCAGTACTTC
TRBV10-3	few	TRBD1	TRBJ1-2	CAISESTGGGYTF	TGTGCCATCAGTGAGTCGACAGGGGGAGGCTACACCTTC
TRBV6-2/TRBV6-3	NA	TRBD2	TRBJ2-1	CASSAGTTYNEQFF	TGTGCCAGCAGTGCCGGGACTACATACAATGAGCAGTTCTTC
TRBV27	many	NA	TRBJ2-7	CASSHDRYTYEQYF	TGTGCCAGCAGTCACGACAGGTACACCTACGAGCAGTACTTC
TRBV6-2/TRBV6-3	NA	NA	TRBJ2-2	CASSYSRTGELFF	TGTGCCAGCAGTTACTCGAGGACCGGGGAGCTGTTTTTT
TRBV7-2	few	TRBD2	TRBJ2-7	CASSRGLAGSNEQYF	TGTGCCAGCAGCCGCGGACTAGCGGGCTCGAACGAGCAGTACTTC
TRBV12-3/TRBV12-4	NA	NA	TRBJ2-6	CASKRGGRLNSGANVLTF	TGTGCCAGCAAAAGGGGCGGACGTCTCAACTCTGGGGCCAACGTCCTGACTTTC
TRBV2	few	NA	TRBJ1-1	CASSEASAVAAFF	TGTGCCAGCAGTGAAGCTTCAGCCGTTGCAGCTTTCTTT
TRBV6-2/TRBV6-3	few	NA	TRBJ2-1	CASSTLDKNEQFF	TGTGCCAGCAGCACCCTGGACAAGAATGAGCAGTTCTTC
TRBV7-2	few	NA	TRBJ1-1	CASSPQGGTEAFF	TGTGCCAGCAGCCCACAGGGAGGCACTGAAGCTTTCTTT
TRBV12-5	NA	NA	TRBJ2-1	CASGLGMIALSSYNEQFF	TGTGCTAGTGGTTTGGGAATGATAGCGCTGAGCTCCTACAATGAGCAGTTCTTC
TRBV12-3/TRBV12-4	many	NA	TRBJ1-2	CASSPSGRIYGYTF	TGTGCCAGCAGTCCCTCGGGACGGATTTATGGCTACACCTTC
TRBV10-3	many	NA	TRBJ2-3	CAISEPRRSPDTQYF	TGTGCCATCAGTGAGCCCCGGAGGAGCCCAGATACGCAGTATTTT
TRBV7-9	few	NA	TRBJ1-2	CASSLGDGSGGYTF	TGTGCCAGCAGCTTAGGGGACGGATCTGGAGGCTACACCTTC
TRBV9	NA	NA	TRBJ2-3	CASSSNNGYTDTQYF	TGTGCCAGCAGCTCCAATAACGGATACACAGATACGCAGTATTTT
TRBV3-1	few	NA	TRBJ2-7	CASSSYEQYF	TGTGCCAGCAGTTCCTACGAGCAGTACTTC
TRBV11-2	NA	TRBD1	TRBJ1-4	CASSLGTGAEKLFF	TGTGCCAGCAGCTTGGGGACAGGGGCTGAAAAACTGTTTTTT
TRBV5-4	few	TRBD1	TRBJ2-5	CASSLGTGTETQYF	TGTGCCAGCAGCTTGGGGACAGGGACCGAGACCCAGTACTTC
TRBV3-1	many	NA	TRBJ1-2	CASSQGGSRSYGYTF	TGTGCCAGCAGCCAAGGCGGGAGCCGGAGCTATGGCTACACCTTC
TRBV7-6	few	NA	TRBJ1-1	CASSFRQSDTEAFF	TGTGCCAGCAGCTTCCGGCAATCAGACACTGAAGCTTTCTTT